The present entry profiles one TCR delta chain with its context. The V segment lost 3 bases and the J segment 4 bases; nucleotides outside the gene matches: 9. Looked up from germline, CDR1 is GEAIGNYY and CDR2 is EKD. The CDR3 covers 16 residues. This record comes from a study of gamma-delta T cells after stem cell transplantation. TCRdb fed the RT-PCR reads to CATT. The sample records over a thousand delta-chain clones, more than 3.5% being singletons. V usage is TRDV2 and J usage is TRDJ1, with TRDD3 identical over 11 bases. The sequence derives from a human donor. It is not recorded whose cells these are; they may come from a transplant donor. The sample consisted of gamma-delta T cells. The CDR3 coding sequence is TGTGCCTGTGACTCGATGGGGGATACGGGCGGCGATAAACTCATCTTT. Protein product: CACDSMGDTGGDKLIF.